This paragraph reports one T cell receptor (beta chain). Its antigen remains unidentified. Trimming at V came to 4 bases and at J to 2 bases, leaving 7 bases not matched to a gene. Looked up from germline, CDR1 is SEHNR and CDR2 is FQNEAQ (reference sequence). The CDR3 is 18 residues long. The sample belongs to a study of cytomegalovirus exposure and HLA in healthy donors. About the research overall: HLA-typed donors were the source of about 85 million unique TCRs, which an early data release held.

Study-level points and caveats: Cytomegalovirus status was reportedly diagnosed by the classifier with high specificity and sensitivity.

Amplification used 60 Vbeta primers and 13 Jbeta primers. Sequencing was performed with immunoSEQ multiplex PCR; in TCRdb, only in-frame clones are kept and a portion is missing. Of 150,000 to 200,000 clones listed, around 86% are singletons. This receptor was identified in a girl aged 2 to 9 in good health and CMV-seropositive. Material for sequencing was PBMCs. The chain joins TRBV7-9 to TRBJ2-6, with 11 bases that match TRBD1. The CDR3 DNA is TGTGCCAGCAGCTCCTCTCCGGGACAGGGGGCTGGGGCCAACGTCCTGACTTTC. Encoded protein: CASSSSPGQGAGANVLTF.